This T cell receptor (beta chain) was recovered during a study of cytomegalovirus exposure and HLA in healthy donors. In this sample, this clone turned up many times. The antigen is undetermined. Sampled while nominally healthy, donors likely had unrecorded immune exposures. Primers: 60 Vbeta forward and 13 Jbeta reverse. Profiling relied on immunoSEQ multiplex PCR, and the TCRdb table lists in-frame clones only, not all of them. The repertoire has about 160,000 clones, approximately 80% of them found once; the top ten carry 6% to 9%. General study points: A later analysis found TCR association rates differed by HLA locus, highest for DRB1 and lowest for HLA-C.

The receptor's source is a woman aged 30 to 39 in good health and CMV-seropositive. Sequences were obtained from PBMCs.

DNA of the CDR3: TGCGCCAGCAGCCAAGGACCGGGGAATTTCACAGATACGCAGTATTTT. Amino acid sequence: CASSQGPGNFTDTQYF. The V and J genes are TRBV5-1 and TRBJ2-3, with a tentative D call TRBD2 (5 bases). V was trimmed by 4 bases and J by 2 bases, leaving 17 bases between them. Germline values: CDR1 SGHRS, CDR2 YFSETQ. The length of the CDR3 is 16 residues.